The 12 T cell receptor beta chains listed next were all sequenced from one sample in a study of blood T cell repertoires in COVID-19. Data came from immunoSEQ multiplex PCR; TCRdb stores just in-frame clones and leaves some out. The sample records about 150,000 clones, over 70% being singletons. Sequences were obtained from peripheral blood. These receptors were taken from a man aged 45-60 years with active COVID-19.

The chain is built from TRBV15 and TRBJ2-7; 9 bases align to TRBD1. The CDR3 covers 15 residues. J was trimmed by 5 bases and V by 0 bases; bases with no gene match: 5. Per the germline V gene, CDR1 is LNHNV and CDR2 is YYDKDF (reference sequence). The CDR3 DNA sequence: TGTGCCACCAGCAGAGATAAGGGACAGGGCCACGAGCAGTACTTC. Its translation: CATSRDKGQGHEQYF.

This chain connects TRBV9 to TRBJ2-2, with D tentatively TRBD2 (7 bases). The CDR3 has 15 amino acids. Germline CDR1 and CDR2: SGDLS and YYNGEE. The V end lost 6 bases, the J end lost 5 bases, and 17 bases lay between the germline ends. CDR3 coding DNA: TGTGCCAGCAACACCGGGGGGCGCGAGACCGGGGAGCTGTTTTTT. This codes for CASNTGGRETGELFF. The whole variable domain, remainder taken from reference TRBV9 and TRBJ2-2, is DSGVTQTPKHLITATGQRVTLRCSPRSGDLSVYWYQQSLDQGLQFLIQYYNGEERAKGNILERFSAQQFPDLHSELNLSSLELGDSALYFCASNTGGRETGELFFGEGSRLTVL.

This chain joins TRBV6-1 and TRBJ2-5; 8 bases fit TRBD2. V lost 2 bases and J lost 3; bases outside the gene matches: 8. The CDR3 has 16 amino acids. Germline V CDR1 and CDR2: MNHNS, SASEGT. The DNA of the CDR3 is TGTGCCAGCAGTGAACTAGCGGGCAGACTCGAAGAGACCCAGTACTTC. It is translated as CASSELAGRLEETQYF.

This rearrangement joins TRBV6-5 to TRBJ1-4, with D tentatively TRBD1 (5 bases). The V gene's germline CDR1 is MNHEY and CDR2 SVGAGI. V was cut by 5 bases and J by 11 bases, with 12 bases left in between. This CDR3 comprises 12 residues. The CDR3 reads CASSPDSDKLFF. The CDR3 region has the DNA TGTGCCAGCAGTCCCGACAGTGACAAACTGTTTTTT.

The chain is built from TRBV7-9 and TRBJ1-1; no reliable D call. There are 14 residues in the CDR3. V was trimmed by 4 bases and J by 1 base, leaving 10 bases between them. Germline V gene lookup returns CDR1 SEHNR and CDR2 FQNEAQ (reference sequence). The DNA of the CDR3 is TGTGCCAGCAGCTCACTCGAGGGGAACACTGAAGCTTTCTTT. Its translation is CASSSLEGNTEAFF.

This chain connects TRBV5-1 to TRBJ1-2; 7 bases are shared with TRBD1. Looked up from germline, CDR1 is SGHRS and CDR2 is YFSETQ. Trimming took 4 bases from V and 8 from J; bases not matched to a gene: 20. The CDR3 has 17 residues. In DNA form, the CDR3 reads TGCGCCAGCAGCCAACCGGAGACAGGGACAACTCCATGGGGCTACACCTTC. Its translation is CASSQPETGTTPWGYTF.

The chain carries TRBV5-4 and TRBJ2-7; D might be TRBD1 (7 bases). CDR1 and CDR2 (germline): SGHNT, YYREEE (reference sequence). V dropped 2 bases and J dropped 6 bases, with 9 bases sitting between them. The CDR3 loop spans 12 amino acids. The CDR3, as DNA: TGTGCCAGCAGCTTTCAGGGGGGCGAGCAGTACTTC. It specifies CASSFQGGEQYF.

In its sample, this clone was seen once. The chain combines TRBV5-1 with TRBJ2-7; TRBD2 matches at 10 bases. The length of the CDR3 is 14 residues. V shed 4 bases, J shed 3 bases, and the junction held 4 bases outside the gene matches. The germline CDR1 and CDR2 sequences are SGHRS and YFSETQ. Written as DNA, the CDR3 is TGCGCCAGCAGCACATCTAGCGGGGGCTACGAGCAGTACTTC. It encodes CASSTSSGGYEQYF.

The rearrangement uses TRBV2 and TRBJ2-7; possible D gene TRBD1, 5 bases. This CDR3 is 14 amino acids long. Germline V gene lookup returns CDR1 SNHLY and CDR2 FYNNEI. V lost 4 bases and J 0 bases, leaving 10 bases between the germline ends. The CDR3: CASSGGGSSYEQYF. The CDR3 DNA is TGTGCCAGCAGTGGGGGCGGAAGCTCCTACGAGCAGTACTTC.

The chain combines TRBV19 with TRBJ2-1; possible D gene TRBD2, 5 bases. This CDR3 has 15 amino acids. Germline lookup yields CDR1 LNHDA and CDR2 SQIVND (reference sequence). V lost 4 bases and J 6 bases, leaving 16 bases between the germline ends. The CDR3 DNA sequence: TGTGCCAGTAGTACGACGGACTGGGTAAGCAATGAGCAGTTCTTC. Translating it yields CASSTTDWVSNEQFF.

V is TRBV12-3 or TRBV12-4 and J is TRBJ2-7; D is unresolved. V lost 4 bases and J 10 bases, leaving 11 bases between the germline ends. CDR3 size: 11 residues. The CDR3, as DNA: TGTGCCAGCAGTTCCGGGTCCGTTCAGTACTTC. Translation gives CASSSGSVQYF.

The J gene is TRBJ2-6, the V gene TRBV6-2 or TRBV6-3; D might be TRBD1 (5 bases). Germline V gene sequence: CDR1 MNHEY, CDR2 SVGEGT. The CDR3 is 18 residues long. The ends were cut back, 0 bases at V and 2 bases at J, with 14 bases in the middle. CDR3 sequence reads: CASSYSRDRAPGANVLTF. The CDR3 bases are TGTGCCAGCAGTTACTCGCGAGACAGAGCCCCTGGGGCCAACGTCCTGACTTTC.